A selection of T cell receptor beta chains follows, all from one sample in a study of blood T cell repertoires in COVID-19. Data came from immunoSEQ multiplex PCR; TCRdb stores just in-frame clones and leaves some out. The table has 250,000 or so clones, approximately 88% seen once. The sequenced material came from peripheral blood. The receptor source for this set is a woman aged 25 to 39 with acute or convalescent COVID-19. Both conserved end residues are trimmed from each CDR3. Clone size is shown for a subset of rows, as once, few, many or a class of expanded clone.

v_gene,abundance,j_gene,len,CDR3aa
TRBV6-2/TRBV6-3,.,TRBJ1-2,15,ASSYEAGGWRIYGYT
TRBV7-2,.,TRBJ1-1,12,ASSQTQGVRWAF
TRBV7-3,.,TRBJ2-7,13,ASSPKAGASYEQY
TRBV6-5,.,TRBJ1-2,10,ASHRRNYGYT
TRBV9,.,TRBJ2-2,14,ASSVVADMMAGELF
TRBV11-2,.,TRBJ2-1,11,ASSMKRANEQF
TRBV3-1/TRBV3-2,few,TRBJ2-2,13,ASSQGGPRAGELF
TRBV15,.,TRBJ1-5,13,ATSRGRRADQPQH
TRBV29-1,.,TRBJ2-7,12,SVVRAGATYEQY
TRBV19,.,TRBJ2-7,11,ASKQAGVYEQY
TRBV3-1/TRBV3-2,.,TRBJ2-5,13,ASSQEGRAGETQY
TRBV10-1,.,TRBJ2-7,17,ASNPSGRHGSAGEWEQY
TRBV7-8,.,TRBJ1-5,12,ASSSRGYNQPQH
TRBV6-2/TRBV6-3,.,TRBJ1-5,11,ASSTNRAQPQH
TRBV11-2,.,TRBJ2-4,15,ASSQAIRVLAKNIQY
TRBV19,.,TRBJ1-1,11,ASSITEVTEAF
TRBV29-1,.,TRBJ1-1,11,SAIPYETGEAF
TRBV30,.,TRBJ2-7,12,AWSVRLTGGEQY
TRBV18,.,TRBJ2-5,11,ASFGREQETQY
TRBV4-1,.,TRBJ1-2,14,ASSQSGQGLDYGYT
TRBV7-9,once,TRBJ2-7,14,ASTLHTGTSGLGQY
TRBV19,.,TRBJ1-2,11,ASSIGEGYGYT
TRBV19,.,TRBJ2-7,12,ASSMTGTSYEQY
TRBV19,.,TRBJ1-2,11,ASHENRVRGYT
TRBV2,.,TRBJ1-4,14,ASSEGLGQGARKLF
TRBV7-9,.,TRBJ1-5,12,ASSTGGQDQPQH
TRBV30,.,TRBJ2-5,15,AWSAQVHPGVQETQY
TRBV27,.,TRBJ1-4,12,ASSLEQGIGKLF
TRBV5-1,.,TRBJ2-3,13,ASSLRGLPTDTQY
TRBV11-3,.,TRBJ2-7,13,ASSLAAGRTYEQY
TRBV9,.,TRBJ2-7,13,ASSVGTARPYEQY
TRBV5-1,.,TRBJ2-5,14,ASSSGGRGYQETQY
TRBV4-2,.,TRBJ2-7,12,ASSQVRVTHEQY
TRBV27,once,TRBJ1-6,13,ASSEDRGNNSPLH
TRBV10-2,once,TRBJ2-5,13,ASSDLAGYQETQY
TRBV6-5,.,TRBJ1-1,11,ATQTPPGTEAF
TRBV27,.,TRBJ2-7,9,ASSSIYEQY
TRBV6-6,.,TRBJ2-3,13,ASSSAGAITDTQY
TRBV13,.,TRBJ1-2,11,ASSLGGTFGYT
TRBV28,.,TRBJ1-2,13,ASSSALQGSYGYT
TRBV7-2,.,TRBJ2-2,15,ASSKHSGRGNTGELF
TRBV27,.,TRBJ2-5,13,ASSFTRESRETQY
TRBV4-1,.,TRBJ2-6,15,ASSQPGQGTGANVLT
TRBV9,.,TRBJ1-2,13,ASSPRVGGIVGYT
TRBV10-3,.,TRBJ1-1,11,AISGDSNTEAF
TRBV3-1/TRBV3-2,.,TRBJ2-1,15,ASQPERGRASYNEQF
TRBV7-7,.,TRBJ2-2,13,ASSATGTNTGELF
TRBV7-8,.,TRBJ2-1,14,ASSLAVAGVGDEQF
TRBV14,few,TRBJ2-1,14,ASSQLVSGTRYEQF
TRBV25-1,.,TRBJ2-3,13,ASSEPLAWADTQY
TRBV2,.,TRBJ2-5,12,ASRAPVVGETQY
TRBV30,.,TRBJ1-1,10,AWSPLGSEAF
TRBV7-6,.,TRBJ2-7,12,ASSQAGRNREQY
TRBV15,.,TRBJ2-3,13,ATSRAGGGTDTQY
TRBV5-4,.,TRBJ1-4,12,ASSHGTAQEKLF
TRBV6-5,.,TRBJ2-1,13,ASYPRLAGYNEQF